This TCR beta chain came from a study of cytomegalovirus exposure and HLA in healthy donors. Germline-derived CDR1 and CDR2 are SGHTA and FQGTGA. The CDR3 loop spans 14 amino acids. The junction had 5 bases not matched to a gene; V was cut back by 5 bases and J by 7 bases. A multiplex PCR was run with 60 Vbeta primers and 13 Jbeta primers. Method: immunoSEQ multiplex PCR; TCRdb's copy keeps in-frame clones and lacks some. In the table there are about 170,000 clones, about 79% of which are singletons. Notes on the study in general: Analysis performed later showed TCR beta chains linked to HLA being more clonally expanded than equally common others.

Comments on this clone: Its specificity is not known.

This receptor was identified in a female donor in good health and CMV-seronegative. The chain uses TRBV7-3 and TRBJ2-2; 9 bases are a match to TRBD2. The specimen was PBMCs. The CDR3, as DNA: TGTGCCAGCAGCAGACTAGCGGTGGGCGGGGAGCTGTTTTTT. It translates to CASSRLAVGGELFF. The variable domain in full, with the rest retrieved from reference TRBV7-3 and TRBJ2-2, is GAGVSQTPSNKVTEKGKYVELRCDPISGHTALYWYRQSLGQGPEFLIYFQGTGAADDSGLPNDRFFAVRPEGSVSTLKIQRTERGDSAVYLCASSRLAVGGELFFGEGSRLTVL.